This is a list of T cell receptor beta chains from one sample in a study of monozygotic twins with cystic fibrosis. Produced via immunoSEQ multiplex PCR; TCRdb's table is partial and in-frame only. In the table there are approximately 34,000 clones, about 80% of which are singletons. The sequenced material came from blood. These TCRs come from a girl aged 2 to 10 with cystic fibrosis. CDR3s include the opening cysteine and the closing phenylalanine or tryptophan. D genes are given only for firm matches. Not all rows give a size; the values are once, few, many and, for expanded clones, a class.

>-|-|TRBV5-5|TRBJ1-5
TGTGCCAGCAGCTTGGGTTTAAGGGGATACAATCAGCCCCAGCATTTT
CASSLGLRGYNQPQHF
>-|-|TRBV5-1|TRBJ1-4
TGCGCCAGCAGCTTGGACGGGGGCCAACTGTTTTTT
CASSLDGGQLFF
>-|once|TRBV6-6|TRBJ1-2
TGTGCCAGCAGTTACTCGAGGGGGGATGGCTACACCTTC
CASSYSRGDGYTF
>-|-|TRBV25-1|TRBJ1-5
TGTGCCAGCAGTGACCACGGGGGCAATCAGCCCCAGCATTTT
CASSDHGGNQPQHF
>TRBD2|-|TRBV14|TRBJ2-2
TGTGCCAGCAGCCAAGTTGCGGGGGGGCACGGGGAGCTGTTTTTT
CASSQVAGGHGELFF
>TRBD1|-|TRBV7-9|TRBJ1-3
TGTGCCAGCACACGACAGGGTTGGGTTGGAAACACCATATATTTT
CASTRQGWVGNTIYF
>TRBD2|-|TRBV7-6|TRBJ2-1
TGTGCCAGCAGCTTTGGTCCTGCGGGGGGCCACACCTACAATGAGCAGTTCTTC
CASSFGPAGGHTYNEQFF
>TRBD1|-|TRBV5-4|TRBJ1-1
TGTGCCAGCAGCGGACGGGACAGGGGTACCACTGAAGCTTTCTTT
CASSGRDRGTTEAFF
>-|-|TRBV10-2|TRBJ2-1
TGCGCCAGCAGTGAGGTTTTAGCCTACAATGAGCAGTTCTTC
CASSEVLAYNEQFF
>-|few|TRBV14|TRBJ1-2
TGTGCCAGCAGCCAACTCATCCACTATGGCTACACCTTC
CASSQLIHYGYTF
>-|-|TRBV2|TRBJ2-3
TGTGCCAGCCGGATGGGGCGGGGACCAGATACGCAGTATTTT
CASRMGRGPDTQYF
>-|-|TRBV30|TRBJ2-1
TGTGCCTGGAGTGTACAGTACAATGAGCAGTTCTTC
CAWSVQYNEQFF
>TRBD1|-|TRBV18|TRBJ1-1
TGTGCCAGCTCACCCCAGACAGGGAGAACTGAAGCTTTCTTT
CASSPQTGRTEAFF
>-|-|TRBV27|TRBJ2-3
TGTGCCAGCAGTTCCTTCGCTGATCACACAGATACGCAGTATTTT
CASSSFADHTDTQYF
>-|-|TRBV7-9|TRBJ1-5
TGTGCCAGCAGCCTACGGGGGCCCCAGCATTTT
CASSLRGPQHF